What follows are 27 T cell receptor beta chains derived from one specimen sequenced in a study of Tregs in tolerant kidney transplant recipients. Assay: immunoSEQ multiplex PCR; the TCRdb copy retains only in-frame clones and omits some. The repertoire consists of more than 60,000 clones, with approximately 88% occurring once and the leading ten covering 0.39%. The sequenced sample was CD4+ T cells from blood, obtained before the transplant. The receptors shown here come from a human donor who received a combined kidney and bone marrow transplant.

CDR3 DNA: TGTGCCAGCAGTTATTCGAGCCCTCCACAGGGTCTCGAGACCCAGTACTTC. It is translated as CASSYSSPPQGLETQYF. The chain employs TRBV6-9 and TRBJ2-5; D perhaps matches TRBD1 (6 bases). CDR1 MNHGY and CDR2 SVAAGI come from the germline V gene. The CDR3 covers 17 residues. Trimming removed 0 bases from V and 5 bases from J, with 19 bases in between.

CDR3 DNA sequence: TGCGCCAGCAGCCCCGGGACAGTCGGCGGGGAGCTGTTTTTT. This codes for CASSPGTVGGELFF. The J gene is TRBJ2-2, the V gene TRBV5-1; 7 nucleotides match TRBD1. The CDR3 is made up of 14 amino acids. J lost 7 bases, V lost 4 bases, and 7 bases had no gene match. The germline V gene has CDR1 SGHRS and CDR2 YFSETQ.

The rearrangement joins TRBV28 to TRBJ2-7; TRBD2 aligns across 12 bases. The J segment lost 3 bases and the V segment lost 6 bases, leaving 3 bases of the junction unmatched. The CDR3 runs to 14 residues. CDR1 MDHEN and CDR2 SYDVKM come from the germline V gene. The CDR3, as DNA: TGTGCCAGCAGAACTAGCGGGAGGCTCTACGAGCAGTACTTC. Its translation: CASRTSGRLYEQYF.

The chain has TRBV11-2 and TRBJ2-1, with 15 bases aligning to TRBD2. This CDR3 region has 18 residues. CDR1 is SGHAT and CDR2 is FQNNGV in the germline V gene. V lost 5 bases and J lost 9; bases outside the gene matches: 14. CDR3 DNA: TGTGCCAGCAGCCTACGGACTAGCGGGAGGGGGGTGGCCGGTGAGCAGTTCTTC. It yields the protein CASSLRTSGRGVAGEQFF.

The chain combines TRBV5-1 with TRBJ2-7, with a tentative D call TRBD2 (5 bases). V was trimmed by 0 bases and J by 2 bases, leaving 9 bases between them. This CDR3 is built from 14 residues. Germline V CDR1 and CDR2: SGHRS, YFSETQ. The CDR3 reads CASSLGSGAYEQYF. The CDR3 nucleotides are TGCGCCAGCAGCTTGGGCAGCGGAGCCTACGAGCAGTACTTC.

This chain links TRBV25-1 with TRBJ1-2; 9 bases fit TRBD1. Germline V gene lookup returns CDR1 MGHDK and CDR2 SYGVNS. CDR3 length: 14 residues. The V and J ends lost 6 bases and 6 bases, in that order; junction bases with no gene match: 8. The CDR3 spells CASRGQGSRDGYTF. The CDR3 coding sequence is TGTGCCAGCAGGGGACAGGGTTCAAGGGATGGCTACACCTTC.

The chain joins TRBV7-2 to TRBJ2-7; a weak D match, TRBD2 (5 bases). Trimming took off 6 bases at V and 6 bases at J, with 21 bases between the two ends. Germline V gene sequence: CDR1 SGHTA, CDR2 FQGNSA. The CDR3 totals 15 residues. The CDR3 bases are TGTGCCAGCAGAGAAACCATATCCGGGGTTGGCGAGCAGTACTTC. This sequence encodes CASRETISGVGEQYF.

This clone is a singleton in its sample. This chain joins TRBV21-1 and TRBJ2-5; the table's D call TRBD2 went unverified against the DNA. TRBV21-1 is labeled a pseudogene. The CDR3 extends over 17 amino acids. CDR3 nucleotides: TGTGCCAGCAGCAAAGTATTGCGGGGCCCCAACCAAGAGACCCAGTACTTC. Encoded protein: CASSKVLRGPNQETQYF.

V gene TRBV5-5 combines with J gene TRBJ2-6; D call uncertain. From germline, CDR1 is SGHKS and CDR2 YYEKEE (reference sequence). The V end lost 0 bases, the J end lost 3 bases, and 16 bases lay between the germline ends. CDR3 length: 18 amino acids. CDR3 in DNA: TGTGCCAGCAGCTTGGGGCCCCGGGTAGAAAGTGGGGCCAACGTCCTGACTTTC. Translated: CASSLGPRVESGANVLTF.

The rearrangement links TRBV6-5 to TRBJ2-7; no reliable D call. The CDR3 length is 15 residues. Germline V gives CDR1 MNHEY, CDR2 SVGAGI. The germline V and J ends were trimmed by 0 bases and 4 bases, with 13 bases remaining between them. CDR3 sequence: CASSYSNTGPYEQYF. CDR3 coding DNA: TGTGCCAGCAGTTACTCGAATACGGGTCCGTACGAGCAGTACTTC.

The V call is TRBV9, the J call TRBJ2-7; 15 nucleotides align to TRBD2. This CDR3 is 18 amino acids long. Germline CDR1 reads SGDLS; CDR2 reads YYNGEE. After removal of 4 bases from V and 3 bases from J, the junction contained 11 bases not matched to a gene. CDR3 protein: CASSPHSGTSGRLYEQYF. The CDR3 region has the DNA TGTGCCAGCAGCCCTCACTCCGGGACTAGCGGGAGGCTCTACGAGCAGTACTTC.

The chain carries TRBV10-3 and TRBJ1-2, with 9 bases that match TRBD1. The V gene end was trimmed by 3 bases and the J gene end by 6 bases; junction bases not matched to a gene: 8. Germline V gene data show CDR1 as ENHRY and CDR2 as SYGVKD. This CDR3 spans 15 amino acids. DNA for the CDR3: TGTGCCATCAGTGACACCGGGACAGGGCTTGATGGCTACACCTTC. It translates to CAISDTGTGLDGYTF.

The rearrangement uses TRBV5-6 and TRBJ2-1; TRBD1 aligns across 7 bases. Germline V lookup: CDR1 SGHDT, CDR2 YYEEEE. J was trimmed by 5 bases and V by 4 bases; bases with no gene match: 9. This CDR3 contains 15 residues. The CDR3 bases are TGTGCCAGCAGCCCTACAGGGGTCGTCAACAATGAGCAGTTCTTC. This sequence encodes CASSPTGVVNNEQFF.

J is TRBJ1-5 and V is TRBV4-1; D not certain. The CDR3 contains 14 residues. CDR1 is MGHRA and CDR2 is YSYEKL in the germline V gene. Trimming took off 3 bases at V and 0 bases at J, with 6 bases between the two ends. The CDR3 region has the DNA TGCGCCAGCAGCCAGCAGGATAGCAATCAGCCCCAGCATTTT. It encodes CASSQQDSNQPQHF.

The rearrangement joins TRBV7-2 to TRBJ2-5; the match to TRBD2 covers 7 bases. The V gene's germline CDR1 is SGHTA and CDR2 FQGNSA. The CDR3 consists of 14 residues. With V trimmed by 3 bases and J by 3 bases, 4 bases remained unmatched. CDR3 coding DNA: TGTGCCAGCAGCTTCGGCCTAGCGGAAGAGACCCAGTACTTC. It encodes CASSFGLAEETQYF. Using reference TRBV7-2 and TRBJ2-5 for the parts outside the CDR3, the full variable domain is GAGVSQSPSNKVTEKGKDVELRCDPISGHTALYWYRQSLGQGLEFLIYFQGNSAPDKSGLPSDRFSAERTGGSVSTLTIQRTQQEDSAVYLCASSFGLAEETQYFGPGTRLLVL.

This chain connects TRBV28 to TRBJ1-5; D is unresolved. This CDR3 is 10 amino acids long. The germline CDR1 and CDR2 sequences are MDHEN and SYDVKM. V dropped 9 bases and J dropped 5 bases, with 5 bases sitting between them. CDR3 loop: CASTHQPQHF. In DNA form, the CDR3 reads TGTGCCAGTACTCATCAGCCCCAGCATTTT.

The rearrangement uses TRBV18 and TRBJ1-1; 7 nucleotides match TRBD1. CDR3 length: 17 residues. The V and J ends lost 6 bases and 5 bases, in that order; junction bases with no gene match: 18. Germline V lookup: CDR1 KGHSH, CDR2 LQKENI. CDR3 loop: CASSRSRLQTGDTEAFF. The DNA of the CDR3 is TGTGCCAGCTCCCGATCCCGACTCCAAACAGGGGATACTGAAGCTTTCTTT. The full variable domain, with the rest looked up from reference TRBV18 and TRBJ1-1, is NAGVMQNPRHLVRRRGQEARLRCSPMKGHSHVYWYRQLPEEGLKFMVYLQKENIIDESGMPKERFSAEFPKEGPSILRIQQVVRGDSAAYFCASSRSRLQTGDTEAFFGQGTRLTVV.

The V gene is TRBV19, the J gene TRBJ2-1, with 7 nucleotides matching TRBD1. This CDR3 has 15 residues. V dropped 5 bases and J dropped 1; count of bases not matched to a gene: 5. The germline V gene has CDR1 LNHDA and CDR2 SQIVND (reference sequence). In DNA, the CDR3 is TGTGCCAGTAGTCTACAGGGGACATCCTACAATGAGCAGTTCTTC. Translating gives CASSLQGTSYNEQFF.

V gene TRBV18 combines with J gene TRBJ1-1, with TRBD1 matching over 9 bases. V shed 3 bases and J 3 bases; nucleotides not matched to a gene: 5. This CDR3 contains 15 residues. Per the germline V gene, CDR1 is KGHSH and CDR2 is LQKENI. The CDR3 DNA is TGTGCCAGCTCACCCGGGACAGGGTCAGACACTGAAGCTTTCTTT. Translated: CASSPGTGSDTEAFF. The variable domain in full, with the rest retrieved from reference TRBV18 and TRBJ1-1, is NAGVMQNPRHLVRRRGQEARLRCSPMKGHSHVYWYRQLPEEGLKFMVYLQKENIIDESGMPKERFSAEFPKEGPSILRIQQVVRGDSAAYFCASSPGTGSDTEAFFGQGTRLTVV.

V usage is TRBV28 and J usage is TRBJ2-3, with D perhaps TRBD2 (6 bases). Germline assignment: CDR1 MDHEN and CDR2 SYDVKM. V lost 2 bases and J 3 bases, leaving 15 bases between the germline ends. There are 16 residues in the CDR3. The CDR3 sequence is CASSLGGSPRTDTQYF. DNA of the CDR3: TGTGCCAGCAGTTTAGGGGGGAGCCCTCGAACAGATACGCAGTATTTT.

The J gene is TRBJ1-3, the V gene TRBV29-1; D ambiguous. Germline CDR1 reads SQVTM; CDR2 reads ANQGSEA. The CDR3 runs to 11 residues. V dropped 4 bases and J dropped 8 bases, with 9 bases sitting between them. CDR3 nucleotide sequence: TGCAGCGTTGTTCTCCGTGACACCATATATTTT. This sequence encodes CSVVLRDTIYF.

The chain joins TRBV4-2 to TRBJ1-2; possible D gene TRBD1, 5 bases. Trimming shortened V by 1 base and J by 0 bases, and 18 bases separated the two germline ends. Germline CDR1 is LGHNA and CDR2 is YNFKEQ. The CDR3 runs to 18 residues. The CDR3, as DNA: TGTGCCAGCAGCCAAGCTCCCAGTGGGACTGGAGCTAACTATGGCTACACCTTC. Amino acids: CASSQAPSGTGANYGYTF.

The chain recombines TRBV29-1 with TRBJ2-5, with 9 positions matching TRBD1. Germline V lookup: CDR1 SQVTM, CDR2 ANQGSEA. This CDR3 has 14 amino acids. CDR3 DNA sequence: TGCAGTTTTACTACAGGGGGCTATGGAGAGACCCAGTACTTC. Protein product: CSFTTGGYGETQYF.

The chain links TRBV19 to TRBJ1-1; 9 bases map to TRBD1. The junction had 7 bases not matched to a gene; V was cut back by 5 bases and J by 6 bases. Looked up from germline, CDR1 is LNHDA and CDR2 is SQIVND (reference sequence). This CDR3 has 14 residues. The CDR3 loop reads CASSAPGQGAEAFF. In DNA form, the CDR3 reads TGTGCCAGTAGTGCACCGGGACAGGGCGCTGAAGCTTTCTTT.

The chain joins TRBV7-2 to TRBJ2-1; tentatively, D is TRBD2 (5 bases). Trimming removed 1 base at V and 0 bases at J, with 10 bases between. In germline, CDR1 is SGHTA, CDR2 FQGNSA. The CDR3 loop spans 16 amino acids. CDR3 DNA: TGTGCCAGCAGCTTAGATGCGGGCGGCTCCTACAATGAGCAGTTCTTC. Its protein is CASSLDAGGSYNEQFF.

This chain connects TRBV5-1 to TRBJ2-7; weak D call: TRBD1 (6 bases). Germline values: CDR1 SGHRS, CDR2 YFSETQ. CDR3 length equals 14 residues. Trimming removed 4 bases at V and 3 bases at J, with 14 bases between. DNA of the CDR3: TGCGCCAGCAGCGCCACAGGGAATGGCTACGAGCAGTACTTC. It specifies CASSATGNGYEQYF.

The gene calls are TRBV28 and TRBJ2-3; TRBD1 might be the D (6 bases). CDR1 MDHEN and CDR2 SYDVKM come from the germline V gene. The CDR3 has 15 residues. The germline V and J ends were trimmed by 5 bases and 5 bases, with 17 bases remaining between them. CDR3 nucleotides: TGTGCCAGCAGTCGACCCGGGCCCAGGGGAGATACGCAGTATTTT. This gives the protein CASSRPGPRGDTQYF.